The rows below give T cell receptor beta chains drawn from one sample of a study of Graves' ophthalmopathy and Graves' hyperthyroidism. TCRdb reprocessed the multiplex PCR reads with MiXCR, giving one entry per CDR3 protein. In the table there are about 500,000 distinct CDR3 sequences, around 14% of which are singletons. The sample was blood. These receptors were obtained from a woman in her thirties with Graves' ophthalmopathy. The CDR3 runs from the conserved cysteine through the conserved F or W. A D gene is named only where the DNA matches it firmly. The size entry is marked missing in some rows and otherwise reads once, few, many or a size class.

CDR3 length: 15
clone size: -
J gene: TRBJ2-7
V gene: TRBV6-5
D gene: -
CDR3 DNA: TGTGCCAGCAGTTACGGTCGGGGGGCCGCCTACGAGCAGTACTTC
CDR3 protein: CASSYGRGAAYEQYF

CDR3 length: 19
clone size: -
J gene: TRBJ2-6
V gene: TRBV7-3
D gene: -
CDR3 DNA: TGTGCCAGCAGCTTAAGGGGACGGGGGAGAGTCTCTGGGGCCAACGTCCTGACTTTC
CDR3 protein: CASSLRGRGRVSGANVLTF

CDR3 length: 14
clone size: many
J gene: TRBJ2-4
V gene: TRBV7-2
D gene: -
CDR3 DNA: TGTGCCAGCAGCGAACCAGACCGGGGCAACATTCAGTACTTC
CDR3 protein: CASSEPDRGNIQYF

CDR3 length: 14
clone size: once
J gene: TRBJ1-2
V gene: TRBV27
D gene: TRBD1
CDR3 DNA: TGTGCCAGCAGTTCCCACAGGGGGAGGAATGGCTACACCTTC
CDR3 protein: CASSSHRGRNGYTF

CDR3 length: 15
clone size: many
J gene: TRBJ1-2
V gene: TRBV9
D gene: -
CDR3 DNA: TGTGCCAGCAGCGCGGATGGACAGAACATTCGTGGCTACACCTTC
CDR3 protein: CASSADGQNIRGYTF

CDR3 length: 13
clone size: many
J gene: TRBJ2-7
V gene: TRBV11-3
D gene: -
CDR3 DNA: TGTGCCAGCAGCTTAGACAGGGCTCACGAGCAGTACTTC
CDR3 protein: CASSLDRAHEQYF

CDR3 length: 15
clone size: many
J gene: TRBJ2-5
V gene: TRBV11-2
D gene: TRBD2
CDR3 DNA: TGTGCCAGCAGCTTAGTTGGTAGCGGGAGGTCGGCCCAGTACTTC
CDR3 protein: CASSLVGSGRSAQYF

CDR3 length: 15
clone size: many
J gene: TRBJ2-2
V gene: TRBV12-3/TRBV12-4
D gene: TRBD1
CDR3 DNA: TGTGCCAGCACCCCGGACAGGGCGAACACCGGGGAGCTGTTTTTT
CDR3 protein: CASTPDRANTGELFF

CDR3 length: 16
clone size: many
J gene: TRBJ2-7
V gene: TRBV28
D gene: -
CDR3 DNA: TGTGCCAGCAGTTCTCTTCGACAGGGAGGGTTAAACGAGCAGTACTTC
CDR3 protein: CASSSLRQGGLNEQYF

CDR3 length: 15
clone size: many
J gene: TRBJ1-2
V gene: TRBV12-3/TRBV12-4
D gene: -
CDR3 DNA: TGTGCCAGCAGTCTTGACGGCAGGGCTATTAAGGGCTACACCTTC
CDR3 protein: CASSLDGRAIKGYTF

CDR3 length: 18
clone size: many
J gene: TRBJ1-2
V gene: TRBV4-1
D gene: TRBD1
CDR3 DNA: TGCGCCAGCAGCCAAGGACAGGGGGCGAATACCTTATTCTATGGCTACACCTTC
CDR3 protein: CASSQGQGANTLFYGYTF

CDR3 length: 17
clone size: many
J gene: TRBJ2-7
V gene: TRBV4-1
D gene: -
CDR3 DNA: TGCGCCAGCAGCCAAGATAGGACGGCAGGGGGGAACTACGAGCAGTACTTC
CDR3 protein: CASSQDRTAGGNYEQYF

CDR3 length: 14
clone size: many
J gene: TRBJ1-2
V gene: TRBV30
D gene: -
CDR3 DNA: TGTGCCTGGAGTGTACTTGGGGGCGGCTATGGCTACACCTTC
CDR3 protein: CAWSVLGGGYGYTF

CDR3 length: 13
clone size: many
J gene: TRBJ1-3
V gene: TRBV28
D gene: -
CDR3 DNA: TGTGCCAGCAGTACCGGCTCTGGAAACACCATATATTTT
CDR3 protein: CASSTGSGNTIYF

CDR3 length: 17
clone size: many
J gene: TRBJ1-1
V gene: TRBV7-8
D gene: TRBD1
CDR3 DNA: TGTGCCAGCAGCCAAAACCGGGACAGGGGGCAGGGGACTGAAGCTTTCTTT
CDR3 protein: CASSQNRDRGQGTEAFF

CDR3 length: 17
clone size: many
J gene: TRBJ2-5
V gene: TRBV27
D gene: -
CDR3 DNA: TGTGCCAGCAGTTTCTCCGGACTGTCCAAGTACCAAGAGACCCAGTACTTC
CDR3 protein: CASSFSGLSKYQETQYF

CDR3 length: 15
clone size: many
J gene: TRBJ1-2
V gene: TRBV6-5
D gene: TRBD1
CDR3 DNA: TGTGCCAGCAGTACTCGACAGGGGGGATACTATGGCTACACCTTC
CDR3 protein: CASSTRQGGYYGYTF

CDR3 length: 14
clone size: many
J gene: TRBJ1-5
V gene: TRBV5-1
D gene: -
CDR3 DNA: TGCGCCAGCAGCATTGACAGTTCTCATCAGCCCCAGCATTTT
CDR3 protein: CASSIDSSHQPQHF

CDR3 length: 12
clone size: many
J gene: TRBJ2-7
V gene: TRBV29-1
D gene: -
CDR3 DNA: TGCAGCGTCCGCAGGGGTTCCTACGAGCAGTACTTC
CDR3 protein: CSVRRGSYEQYF

CDR3 length: 19
clone size: few
J gene: TRBJ2-1
V gene: TRBV11-1
D gene: TRBD2
CDR3 DNA: TGTGCCAGCAGCGGCCGACTAGCGGGAGGGCCTTCGTCCTACAATGAGCAGTTCTTC
CDR3 protein: CASSGRLAGGPSSYNEQFF

CDR3 length: 13
clone size: -
J gene: TRBJ1-1
V gene: TRBV29-1
D gene: -
CDR3 DNA: TGCAGCGTACTCAGGGATGGGGGAACTGAAGCTTTCTTT
CDR3 protein: CSVLRDGGTEAFF